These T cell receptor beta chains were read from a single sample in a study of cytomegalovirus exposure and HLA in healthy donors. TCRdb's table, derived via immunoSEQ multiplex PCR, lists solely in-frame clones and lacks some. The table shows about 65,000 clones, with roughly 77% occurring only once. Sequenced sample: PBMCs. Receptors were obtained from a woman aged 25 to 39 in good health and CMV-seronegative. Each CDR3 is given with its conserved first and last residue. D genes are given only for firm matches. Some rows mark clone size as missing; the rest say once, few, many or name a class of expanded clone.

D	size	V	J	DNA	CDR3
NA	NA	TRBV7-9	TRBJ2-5	TGTGCCAGCAGCCCTCGAGAGGGCGACCAAGAGACCCAGTACTTC	CASSPREGDQETQYF
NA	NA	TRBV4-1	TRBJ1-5	TGCGCCAGCAGCCAAGATTGGGCGACAGGGCCCCAGCATTTT	CASSQDWATGPQHF
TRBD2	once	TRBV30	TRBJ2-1	TGTGCCTGGAGTAAGCGCGGGGGTGGGAATGAGCAGTTCTTC	CAWSKRGGGNEQFF
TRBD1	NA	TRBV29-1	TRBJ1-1	TGCAGCGTTGATGAAAGGGAGACAGGGGGCCTGAACACTGAAGCTTTCTTT	CSVDERETGGLNTEAFF
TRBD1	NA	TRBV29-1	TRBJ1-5	TGCAGCGCTGGGACAGCTAATCAGCCCCAGCATTTT	CSAGTANQPQHF
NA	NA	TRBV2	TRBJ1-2	TGTGCCAGCAGTGACCGGCCCCCAGGGACTCGCTACACCTTC	CASSDRPPGTRYTF
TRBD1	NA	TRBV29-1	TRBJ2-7	TGCAGCGTCTATTCCGGGACAGGGGAGTGGGAGCAGTACTTC	CSVYSGTGEWEQYF
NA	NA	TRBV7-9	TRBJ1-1	TGTGCCAGCAGCGTCAGGGGCACTGAAGCTTTCTTT	CASSVRGTEAFF
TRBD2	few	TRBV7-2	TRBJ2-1	TGTGCCAGCAGCTACGGCCGGGACTACCCCGTCAATGAGCAGTTCTTC	CASSYGRDYPVNEQFF
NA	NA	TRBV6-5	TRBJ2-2	TGTGCCAGCAGTTACCCGAACGGAGGTGGTACCGGGGAGCTGTTTTTT	CASSYPNGGGTGELFF
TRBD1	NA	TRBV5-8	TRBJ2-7	TGTGCCAGCAGGGACAGGATTACCTACGAGCAGTACTTC	CASRDRITYEQYF
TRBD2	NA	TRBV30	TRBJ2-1	TGTGCCTGGAGTGTACTTGGTAGCGGGAGGGCCTGGGACAATGAGCAGTTCTTC	CAWSVLGSGRAWDNEQFF
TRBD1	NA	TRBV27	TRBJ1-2	TGTGCCAGCAGCCAGCAGGGGGCTGGCTATGGCTACACCTTC	CASSQQGAGYGYTF
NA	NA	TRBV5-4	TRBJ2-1	TGTGCCAGCAGCCTCACCCTAACTAGCATTCCTTCCTACAATGAGCAGTTCTTC	CASSLTLTSIPSYNEQFF
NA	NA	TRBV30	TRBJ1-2	TGTGCCTGGAGTGTGCCCCGACAGAATAAGAACTATGGCTACACCTTC	CAWSVPRQNKNYGYTF
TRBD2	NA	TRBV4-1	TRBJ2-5	TGCGCCAGCAGCCAGCAGGGCAGCGGGGTGGTAGAGACCCAGTACTTC	CASSQQGSGVVETQYF
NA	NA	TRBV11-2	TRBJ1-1	TGTGCCAGCAGCTTAGGCCCGACAGGCGGCACTGAAGCTTTCTTT	CASSLGPTGGTEAFF